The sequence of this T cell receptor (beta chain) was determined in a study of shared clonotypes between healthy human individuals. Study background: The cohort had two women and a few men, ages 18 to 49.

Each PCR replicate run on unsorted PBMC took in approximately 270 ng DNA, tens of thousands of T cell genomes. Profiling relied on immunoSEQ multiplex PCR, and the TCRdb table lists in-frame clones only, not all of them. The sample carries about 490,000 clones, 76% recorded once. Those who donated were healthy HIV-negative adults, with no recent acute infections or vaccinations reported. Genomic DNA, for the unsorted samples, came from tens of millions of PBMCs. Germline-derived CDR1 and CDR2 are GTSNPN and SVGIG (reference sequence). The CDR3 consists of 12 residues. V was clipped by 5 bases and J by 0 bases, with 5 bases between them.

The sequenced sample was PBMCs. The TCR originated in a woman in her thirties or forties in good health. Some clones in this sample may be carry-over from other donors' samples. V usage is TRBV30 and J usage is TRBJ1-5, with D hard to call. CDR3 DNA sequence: TGTGCCTGGGATAATAGCAATCAGCCCCAGCATTTT. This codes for CAWDNSNQPQHF.